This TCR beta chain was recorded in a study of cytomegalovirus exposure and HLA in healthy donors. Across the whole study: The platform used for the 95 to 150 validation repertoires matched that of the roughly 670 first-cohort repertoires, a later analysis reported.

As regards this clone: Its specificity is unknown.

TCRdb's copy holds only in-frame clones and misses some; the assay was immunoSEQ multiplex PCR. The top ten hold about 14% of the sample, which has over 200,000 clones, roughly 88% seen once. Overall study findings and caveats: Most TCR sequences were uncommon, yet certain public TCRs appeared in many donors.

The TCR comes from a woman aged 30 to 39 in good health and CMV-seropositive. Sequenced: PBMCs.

CDR3 DNA sequence: TGTGCCAGCAGTCGGACAGGGTTTGGCTATGGCTACACCTTC. Its protein product is CASSRTGFGYGYTF. This sequence joins TRBV27 and TRBJ1-2, with 8 bases lining up with TRBD1. Germline assignment: CDR1 MNHEY and CDR2 SMNVEV (reference sequence). This CDR3 region has 14 residues. J was trimmed by 4 bases and V by 5 bases; bases with no gene match: 6.